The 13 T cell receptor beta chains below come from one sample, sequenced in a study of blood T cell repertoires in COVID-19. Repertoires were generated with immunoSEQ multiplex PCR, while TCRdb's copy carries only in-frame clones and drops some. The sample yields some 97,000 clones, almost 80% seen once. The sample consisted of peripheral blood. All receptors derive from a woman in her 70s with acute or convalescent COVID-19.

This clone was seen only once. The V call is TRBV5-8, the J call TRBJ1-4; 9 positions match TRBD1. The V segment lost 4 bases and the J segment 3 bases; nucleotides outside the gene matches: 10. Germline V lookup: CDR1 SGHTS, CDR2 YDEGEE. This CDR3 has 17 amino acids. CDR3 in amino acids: CASSGGTGFVANEKLFF. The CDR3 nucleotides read TGTGCCAGCAGCGGGGGGACAGGGTTTGTGGCTAATGAAAAACTGTTTTTT.

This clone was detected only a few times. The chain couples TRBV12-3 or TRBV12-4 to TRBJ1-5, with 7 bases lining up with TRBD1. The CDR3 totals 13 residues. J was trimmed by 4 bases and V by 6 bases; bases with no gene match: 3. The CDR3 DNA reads TGTGCCAGCAGCCAACAGGGGAATCAGCCCCAGCATTTT. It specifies CASSQQGNQPQHF.

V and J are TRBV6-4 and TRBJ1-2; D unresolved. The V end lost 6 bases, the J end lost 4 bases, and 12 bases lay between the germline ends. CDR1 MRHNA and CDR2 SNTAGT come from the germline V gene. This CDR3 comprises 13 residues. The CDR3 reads CASSHERGYGYTF. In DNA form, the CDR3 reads TGTGCCAGCAGCCACGAACGAGGCTATGGCTACACCTTC.

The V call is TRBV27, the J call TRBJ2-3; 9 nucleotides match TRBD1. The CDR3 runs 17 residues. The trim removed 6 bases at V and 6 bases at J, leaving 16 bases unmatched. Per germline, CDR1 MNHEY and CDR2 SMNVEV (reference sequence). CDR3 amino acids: CASSPGQGAQRSDTQYF. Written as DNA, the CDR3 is TGTGCCAGCAGCCCGGGACAGGGAGCTCAGAGGAGTGATACGCAGTATTTT.

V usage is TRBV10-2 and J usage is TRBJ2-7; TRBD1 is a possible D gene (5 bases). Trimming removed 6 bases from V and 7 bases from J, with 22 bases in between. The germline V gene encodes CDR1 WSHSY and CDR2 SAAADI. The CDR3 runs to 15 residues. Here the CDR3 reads CASRDTRAGPGEQYF. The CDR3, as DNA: TGCGCCAGCAGGGATACCCGGGCAGGGCCAGGAGAGCAGTACTTC.

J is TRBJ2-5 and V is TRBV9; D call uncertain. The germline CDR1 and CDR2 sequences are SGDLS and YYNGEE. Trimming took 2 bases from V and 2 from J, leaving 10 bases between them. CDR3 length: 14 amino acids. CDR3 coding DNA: TGTGCCAGCAGCGTCAGGTCTAATCAAGAGACCCAGTACTTC. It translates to CASSVRSNQETQYF.

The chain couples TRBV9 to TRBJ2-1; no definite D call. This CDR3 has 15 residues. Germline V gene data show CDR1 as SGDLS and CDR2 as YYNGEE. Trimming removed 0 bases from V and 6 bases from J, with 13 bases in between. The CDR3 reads CASSVAPETGNEQFF. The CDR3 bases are TGTGCCAGCAGCGTAGCCCCTGAGACGGGCAATGAGCAGTTCTTC.

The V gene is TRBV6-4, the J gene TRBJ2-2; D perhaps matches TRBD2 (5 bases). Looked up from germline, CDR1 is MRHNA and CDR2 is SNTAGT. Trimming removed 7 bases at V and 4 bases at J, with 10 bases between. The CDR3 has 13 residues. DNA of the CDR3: TGTGCCAGCAAGCCGGGGAGCACCGGGGAGCTGTTTTTT. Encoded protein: CASKPGSTGELFF.

CDR3 in amino acids: CSAAGVLNTEAFF. The CDR3 nucleotides read TGCAGCGCTGCAGGGGTTCTTAACACTGAAGCTTTCTTT. The chain couples TRBV29-1 to TRBJ1-1; D may be TRBD1 (6 bases). CDR3 length: 13 residues. CDR1 is SQVTM and CDR2 is ANQGSEA in the germline V gene. The V gene lost 7 bases and the J gene lost 2 bases, with 14 bases spanning the gap.

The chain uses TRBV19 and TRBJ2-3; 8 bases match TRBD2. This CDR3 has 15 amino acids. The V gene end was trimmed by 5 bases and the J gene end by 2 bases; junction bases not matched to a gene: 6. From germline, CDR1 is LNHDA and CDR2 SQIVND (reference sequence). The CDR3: CASSDGLATTDTQYF. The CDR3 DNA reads TGTGCCAGTAGTGATGGACTAGCCACCACAGATACGCAGTATTTT.

DNA of the CDR3: TGTGCCAGCAGTGTCTCTCGACAGGGATTAGGAGACACCATATATTTT. Translated: CASSVSRQGLGDTIYF. The chain employs TRBV6-1 and TRBJ1-3; 7 nucleotides line up with TRBD1. From germline, CDR1 is MNHNS and CDR2 SASEGT. V was pared by 4 bases and J by 8 bases, with 14 bases of the junction left unmatched. The CDR3 loop spans 16 amino acids.

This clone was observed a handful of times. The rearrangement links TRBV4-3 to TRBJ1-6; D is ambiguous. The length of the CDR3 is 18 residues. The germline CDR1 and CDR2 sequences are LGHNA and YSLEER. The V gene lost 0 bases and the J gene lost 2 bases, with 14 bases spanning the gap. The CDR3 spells CASSQEVGSFTYNSPLHF. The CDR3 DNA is TGCGCCAGCAGCCAAGAAGTTGGGAGTTTCACCTATAATTCACCCCTCCACTTT.

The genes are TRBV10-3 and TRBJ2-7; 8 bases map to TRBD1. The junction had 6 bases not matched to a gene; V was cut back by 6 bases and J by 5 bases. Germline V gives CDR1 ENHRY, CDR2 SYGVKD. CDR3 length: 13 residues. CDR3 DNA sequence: TGTGCCATCAGCTCAACAGGGGGTGACGAGCAGTACGTC. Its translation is CAISSTGGDEQYV.